The 19 T cell receptor beta chains in this list originate from one sample, sequenced in a study of PD-1 blockade in mismatch repair-deficient tumors. Time point: roughly ten-day in vitro stimulation with candidate neoantigen peptide 3. Generated by immunoSEQ multiplex PCR, the TCRdb table keeps only in-frame clones and is missing some. This table holds 10,000 or so clones, 75% to 95% found once. These receptors are not linked to any known antigen. Sequenced material: cells cultured in vitro, taken from a patient treated with pembrolizumab. These receptors originate from an adult with mismatch repair-deficient cancer.

The sample holds one count of this clone. Here the CDR3 reads CASHGTSGSITGELFF. As DNA, the CDR3 is TGTGCCAGCCACGGGACTAGCGGGAGCATCACCGGGGAGCTGTTTTTT. The rearrangement joins TRBV28 to TRBJ2-2; 14 bases line up with TRBD2. CDR1 is MDHEN and CDR2 is SYDVKM in the germline V gene. Unmatched junction bases numbered 6, after V lost 8 bases and J lost 4 bases. This CDR3 spans 16 amino acids.

V and J are TRBV2 and TRBJ2-3; perhaps TRBD2 as D (6 bases). V was trimmed by 6 bases and J by 5 bases, leaving 15 bases between them. Germline V gene data show CDR1 as SNHLY and CDR2 as FYNNEI. The CDR3 length is 14 residues. This chain's CDR3 is CASRTSGRGDTQYF. The CDR3 bases are TGTGCCAGCAGGACCAGCGGGCGCGGAGATACGCAGTATTTT.

This rearrangement joins TRBV6-1 to TRBJ1-1; maybe TRBD1 (6 bases). Germline V gives CDR1 MNHNS, CDR2 SASEGT. V was pared by 4 bases and J by 0 bases, with 15 bases between. The CDR3 extends over 16 amino acids. Written as DNA, the CDR3 is TGTGCCAGCAGTGCCAGGGGCGACCTGGTGAACACTGAAGCTTTCTTT. As protein: CASSARGDLVNTEAFF.

The V and J genes are TRBV7-8 and TRBJ1-1; the D is unclear. Germline CDR1 is SGHVS and CDR2 is FQNEAQ. CDR3 length: 13 residues. The V gene lost 3 bases and the J gene lost 3 bases, with 8 bases spanning the gap. In nucleotides, the CDR3 is TGTGCCAGCAGCTTCGATAGGGACACTGAAGCTTTCTTT. Its translation: CASSFDRDTEAFF.

The genes are TRBV7-8 and TRBJ1-1; D gene unclear. Trimming cost V 0 bases and J 6 bases, with 11 bases left between them. CDR3 length: 14 residues. Germline loops: CDR1 SGHVS, CDR2 FQNEAQ. In DNA, the CDR3 is TGTGCCAGCAGCTTAGCAGCGGCTTCGGCTGAAGCTTTCTTT. Translating gives CASSLAAASAEAFF.

This rearrangement joins TRBV5-1 to TRBJ2-1, with 10 bases that match TRBD2. The length of the CDR3 is 13 residues. V gave up 7 bases and J gave up 8 bases; unmatched junction bases: 6. Germline V gene data show CDR1 as SGHRS and CDR2 as YFSETQ. CDR3: CASWASGSDEQFF. The CDR3 DNA is TGCGCCAGCTGGGCTAGCGGGAGCGATGAGCAGTTCTTC.

This clone was recorded once. This chain links TRBV28 with TRBJ1-3, with TRBD1 as a possible D gene (6 bases). Trimming cost V 6 bases and J 6 bases, with 21 bases left between them. Germline values: CDR1 MDHEN, CDR2 SYDVKM. CDR3 length: 16 residues. The CDR3 loop reads CASSPPGTPTPNTIYF. In DNA, the CDR3 is TGTGCCAGCAGCCCACCCGGGACACCAACCCCAAACACCATATATTTT. Filled out from reference TRBV28 and TRBJ1-3, the complete variable domain reads DVKVTQSSRYLVKRTGEKVFLECVQDMDHENMFWYRQDPGLGLRLIYFSYDVKMKEKGDIPEGYSVSREKKERFSLILESASTNQTSMYLCASSPPGTPTPNTIYFGEGSWLTVV.

The chain has TRBV7-9 and TRBJ2-5; TRBD1 or TRBD2 may be the D gene (5 bases each). Trimming cost V 5 bases and J 4 bases, with 11 bases left between them. Germline values: CDR1 SEHNR, CDR2 FQNEAQ (reference sequence). The CDR3 has 13 amino acids. The CDR3 coding sequence is TGTGCCAGCAGCACTTGGGACGTAGAGACCCAGTACTTC. It translates to CASSTWDVETQYF.

V and J are TRBV7-3 and TRBJ2-5, with D perhaps matching TRBD1 or TRBD2 (5 bases each). The CDR3 is 14 amino acids. Germline lookup yields CDR1 SGHTA and CDR2 FQGTGA. Trimming stripped 5 bases from V and 7 bases from J, with 17 bases between. The CDR3 here is CASSASGTTRTQYF. The CDR3, as DNA: TGTGCCAGCAGCGCCTCCGGGACGACGCGGACCCAGTACTTC.

The chain carries TRBV11-2 and TRBJ2-5, with no clear D. CDR3 size: 11 residues. Germline V gene lookup returns CDR1 SGHAT and CDR2 FQNNGV. Trimming shortened V by 5 bases and J by 2 bases, and 3 bases separated the two germline ends. DNA for the CDR3: TGTGCCAGCAGCGAACAAGAGACCCAGTACTTC. Translating it yields CASSEQETQYF.

The chain has TRBV19 and TRBJ1-2; D is ambiguous. The ends were cut back, 7 bases at V and 1 base at J, with 10 bases in the middle. This CDR3 spans 13 amino acids. Germline V gene lookup returns CDR1 LNHDA and CDR2 SQIVND (reference sequence). CDR3 residues: CASTYQSNYGYTF. CDR3 bases: TGTGCCAGTACTTACCAGAGTAACTATGGCTACACCTTC.

The chain carries TRBV28 and TRBJ2-7, with 15 bases that match TRBD2. V shed 1 base, J shed 4 bases, and the junction held 5 bases outside the gene matches. Germline CDR1 and CDR2: MDHEN and SYDVKM. CDR3 length: 17 amino acids. The CDR3 spells CASSLYRTSGRGYEQYF. In DNA form, the CDR3 reads TGTGCCAGCAGTTTATACAGGACTAGCGGGAGGGGATACGAGCAGTACTTC.

V usage is TRBV2 and J usage is TRBJ1-5; TRBD1 matches at 7 bases. This CDR3 is 15 amino acids long. In germline, CDR1 is SNHLY, CDR2 FYNNEI. With 4 bases clipped from V and 6 bases from J, the junction kept 9 bases outside the gene matches. The CDR3, as DNA: TGTGCCAGCAGTGGGCGACAGGGTAAGGGTCAGCCCCAGCATTTT. Translation: CASSGRQGKGQPQHF.

The rearrangement joins TRBV28 to TRBJ1-3; D remains unclear. In germline, CDR1 is MDHEN, CDR2 SYDVKM. V lost 6 bases and J lost 4, with 13 bases in between. CDR3 size: 14 residues. As DNA, the CDR3 is TGTGCCAGCAGCCCACAGTATTCCGGAAACACCATATATTTT. Translating it yields CASSPQYSGNTIYF. The full variable domain, in which reference TRBV28 and TRBJ1-3 provide the parts outside the CDR3, is DVKVTQSSRYLVKRTGEKVFLECVQDMDHENMFWYRQDPGLGLRLIYFSYDVKMKEKGDIPEGYSVSREKKERFSLILESASTNQTSMYLCASSPQYSGNTIYFGEGSWLTVV.

The chain is built from TRBV6-5 and TRBJ2-7, with 7 bases fitting TRBD1. Germline V lookup: CDR1 MNHEY, CDR2 SVGAGI. The ends lost 5 bases at V and 4 bases at J; junction bases unmatched: 5. This CDR3 has 13 amino acids. The CDR3 region is CASSKRQGYEQYF. The DNA for the CDR3 is TGTGCCAGCAGTAAACGACAGGGTTACGAGCAGTACTTC.

The chain has TRBV5-6 and TRBJ2-5; 7 nucleotides agree with TRBD1. The CDR3 length is 15 residues. The germline gives CDR1 SGHDT, CDR2 YYEEEE. Trimming cost V 0 bases and J 3 bases; bases outside gene matches: 5. The CDR3 DNA sequence: TGTGCCAGCAGCTTGGCTCGGACAGGAAAAGAGACCCAGTACTTC. Its protein product is CASSLARTGKETQYF.

V usage is TRBV29-1 and J usage is TRBJ2-1; TRBD1 matches 7 bases. Germline V CDR1 and CDR2: SQVTM, ANQGSEA. The CDR3 loop spans 13 amino acids. J lost 2 bases, V lost 5 bases, and 3 bases had no gene match. The CDR3 coding sequence is TGCAGCGTTAAACAGGGGACCTACAATGAGCAGTTCTTC. Translating gives CSVKQGTYNEQFF.

V usage is TRBV18 and J usage is TRBJ2-3; 9 nucleotides line up with TRBD2. V shed 2 bases and J 5 bases; nucleotides not matched to a gene: 8. The germline V gene has CDR1 KGHSH and CDR2 LQKENI. The CDR3 is made up of 16 amino acids. Here the CDR3 reads CASSPGLAGKGDTQYF. CDR3 coding DNA: TGTGCCAGCTCACCAGGTCTAGCGGGAAAGGGAGATACGCAGTATTTT.

Details on this clone: A far bigger clonotype differs at one base, so this is likely a read error. This sample also contains other DNA sequences that code for the same CDR3. The rearrangement joins TRBV5-6 to TRBJ2-7, with TRBD2 matching over 7 bases. J was trimmed by 7 bases and V by 4 bases; bases with no gene match: 5. CDR3 length equals 12 residues. Germline CDR1 is SGHDT and CDR2 is YYEEEE. CDR3 amino acids: CASSPLGGEQYF. The CDR3, as DNA: TGTGCCAGCAGCCCCCTGGGGGGGGAGCAGTACTTC.